Below are 4 T cell receptor beta chains sequenced from a single sample in a study of shared clonotypes between healthy human individuals. Repertoires were generated with immunoSEQ multiplex PCR, while TCRdb's copy carries only in-frame clones and drops some. The sample consists of 2,100,000 or so clones, under 97% of them appearing once. The sequencing sample was made of naive CD4+ T cells sorted from blood. As to subset: CD45RA+ positively selected. The receptor set was obtained from a man aged 18-30 years in good health.

This chain connects TRBV5-8 to TRBJ2-3, with no clear D. Looked up from germline, CDR1 is SGHTS and CDR2 is YDEGEE. The V end was cut by 4 bases, the J end by 2 bases, with 8 bases between. CDR3 size: 13 residues. The CDR3 here is CASSPGHTDTQYF. The CDR3 DNA is TGTGCCAGCAGCCCCGGTCACACAGATACGCAGTATTTT.

The V and J genes are TRBV30 and TRBJ2-3; D unresolved. Trimming pared 1 base from V and 1 base from J, leaving 9 bases between. CDR3 length: 14 amino acids. Germline-derived CDR1 and CDR2 are GTSNPN and SVGIG (reference sequence). This CDR3 reads CAWSGALGTDTQYF. The CDR3 bases are TGTGCCTGGAGTGGTGCGTTGGGCACAGATACGCAGTATTTT. Full variable domain (outside the CDR3, taken from reference TRBV30 and TRBJ2-3): SQTIHQWPATLVQPVGSPLSLECTVEGTSNPNLYWYRQAAGRGLQLLFYSVGIGQISSEVPQNLSASRPQDRQFILSSKKLLLSDSGFYLCAWSGALGTDTQYFGPGTRLTVL.

The chain couples TRBV5-1 to TRBJ1-1; no firm D call. Germline V lookup: CDR1 SGHRS, CDR2 YFSETQ. There are 16 residues in the CDR3. The ends were cut back, 0 bases at V and 3 bases at J, with 15 bases in the middle. This chain's CDR3 is CASSLVPAGIDTEAFF. The CDR3 DNA reads as TGCGCCAGCAGCTTGGTGCCAGCCGGTATAGACACTGAAGCTTTCTTT.

The rearrangement uses TRBV5-1 and TRBJ2-1; 7 bases match TRBD2. This CDR3 comprises 14 residues. Per the germline V gene, CDR1 is SGHRS and CDR2 is YFSETQ. Trimming at V came to 4 bases and at J to 9 bases, leaving 10 bases not matched to a gene. CDR3 nucleotide sequence: TGCGCCAGCAGCGGTCTAGCGGTTATCGCTGAGCAGTTCTTC. Protein sequence: CASSGLAVIAEQFF.